The clone carrying this T cell receptor beta chain was counted a few times. Its antigen is currently unknown. The sample belongs to a study of post-analysis software for immune sequencing data. The CDR3 runs 16 residues. V gave up 6 bases and J gave up 0 bases, with 16 bases separating them. Germline V lookup: CDR1 MNHNY, CDR2 SVGAGI (reference sequence). Whole-study findings and limits: Patients had higher frequencies than controls of roughly five TRBV segments, including TRBV5-6, TRBV5-1 and TRBV20-1. Same-batch samples co-clustered strongly by F measure. Multiple sclerosis patients had significantly lower normalized Chao1 diversity than controls.

Presence of unique molecular identifiers characterized the TCR beta cDNA libraries. TCRdb used MiXCR to reprocess the PCR reads, holding one entry per CDR3 protein. The data show hundreds of thousands of distinct CDR3 sequences, approximately 59% seen once. Sequenced sample: blood. This sequence originates from a girl aged 2 to 10 with multiple sclerosis. V gene TRBV6-6 combines with J gene TRBJ2-3; the D is unclear. CDR3 in DNA: TGTGCCAGCAGAGAACCCAGCCGGCCTAGCACAGATACGCAGTATTTT. Its translation: CASREPSRPSTDTQYF.